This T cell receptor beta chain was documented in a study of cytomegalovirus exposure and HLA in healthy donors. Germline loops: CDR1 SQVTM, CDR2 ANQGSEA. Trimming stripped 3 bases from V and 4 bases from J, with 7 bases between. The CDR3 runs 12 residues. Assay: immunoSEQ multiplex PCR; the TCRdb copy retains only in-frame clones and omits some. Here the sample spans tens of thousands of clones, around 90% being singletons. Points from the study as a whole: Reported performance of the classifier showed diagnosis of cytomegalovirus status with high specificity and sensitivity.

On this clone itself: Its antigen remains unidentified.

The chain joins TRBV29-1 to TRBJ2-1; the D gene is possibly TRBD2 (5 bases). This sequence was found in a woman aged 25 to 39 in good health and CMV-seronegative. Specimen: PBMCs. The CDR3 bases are TGCAGCGTTGACGGGAAGTACAATGAGCAGTTCTTC. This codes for CSVDGKYNEQFF.